A selection of T cell receptor beta chains follows, all from one sample in a study of blood T cell repertoires in COVID-19. Profiling relied on immunoSEQ multiplex PCR, and the TCRdb table lists in-frame clones only, not all of them. The sample consists of roughly 100,000 clones, about 75% of them appearing once. The sequencing sample was made of peripheral blood. The receptors derive from a woman in her seventies with acute or convalescent COVID-19. Each CDR3 is given without its conserved first and last residue.

V gene | CDR3 protein
TRBV6-5 | ASSYGTRSYEQY
TRBV11-2 | ASSLWVQGASEQY
TRBV6-1 | ASSAAKAGGTDTQY
TRBV20-1 | SARGLAGGRTYNEQF
TRBV6-5 | ASSRVETQY
TRBV7-8 | ASSLGQGMNTEAF
TRBV18 | ASSPPNRGPNTGELF
TRBV6-5 | ASSYSAGHEQY
TRBV7-9 | ASSLGQGWTDTQY
TRBV6-1 | ASSEADGWYEQY
TRBV3-1/TRBV3-2 | ASSPSSDTQY
TRBV14 | ASSQETGRGTDTQY
TRBV12-5 | ASGLVEEVSQPQH
TRBV29-1 | SVALGTGSYEQY
TRBV27 | ASSPRTSGAGEQF
TRBV27 | ASRLVGTPTNTEAF
TRBV3-1/TRBV3-2 | ASSQVSVGANVLT
TRBV2 | ASLYTDTQY
TRBV15 | ATSKEGSINSPLH
TRBV2 | ASKLSNQPQH
TRBV6-5 | ASRTQGSIRGYT
TRBV7-9 | ASSDPLVYSLPNYNEQF
TRBV5-1 | ASSLDTSSYNEQF
TRBV11-3 | ASSFQAGYNEQF
TRBV19 | ASSQTGGGEQF
TRBV12-3/TRBV12-4 | ASSNQGKNVLT
TRBV6-5 | ASNDRDRVSYEQY
TRBV18 | ASSPREEKLF
TRBV5-4 | ASSSTTGLAEKLF
TRBV28 | ASSLGSSNQPQH
TRBV7-6 | ASSPGTGAANYGYT
TRBV2 | ASSERTGGETEAF
TRBV27 | ASRLTGDYGYT
TRBV29-1 | SVERLAGYEQY
TRBV6-6 | ASSYNRGRLTEAF
TRBV27 | ASRSGLAGLETQY
TRBV18 | ASSALGGETQY
TRBV28 | ASSLRQGAGY
TRBV7-2 | ASGRQGLETQY
TRBV5-4 | ASSLEGLVITDTQY
TRBV3-1/TRBV3-2 | ASTARGGLNTGELF
TRBV6-2/TRBV6-3 | ASSPTSGTEAF
TRBV9 | ASSVEGGGDYEQY
TRBV29-1 | SVSGTDSNQPQH
TRBV14 | ASSQELPGSRGTQY
TRBV6-5 | ASIKQGLEGYT
TRBV6-5 | ASRGLRDWGQPQH
TRBV3-1/TRBV3-2 | ASSQQGYYGYT
TRBV18 | ASSPGGPRDTQY
TRBV15 | ATSRERTGWGGYT